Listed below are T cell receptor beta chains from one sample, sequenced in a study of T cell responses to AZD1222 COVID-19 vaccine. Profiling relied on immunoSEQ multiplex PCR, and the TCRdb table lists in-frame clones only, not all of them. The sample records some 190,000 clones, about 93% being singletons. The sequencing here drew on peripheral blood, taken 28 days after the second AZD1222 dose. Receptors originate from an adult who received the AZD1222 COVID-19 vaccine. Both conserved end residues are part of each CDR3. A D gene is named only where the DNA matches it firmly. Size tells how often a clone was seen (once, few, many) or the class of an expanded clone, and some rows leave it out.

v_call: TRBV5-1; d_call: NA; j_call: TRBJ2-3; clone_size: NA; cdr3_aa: CASSLRDPGTDTQYF; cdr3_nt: TGCGCCAGCAGCTTGAGGGATCCTGGCACAGATACGCAGTATTTT
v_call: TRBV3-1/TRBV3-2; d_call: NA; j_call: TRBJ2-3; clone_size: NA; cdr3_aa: CASSLRSGTSDTQYF; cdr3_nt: TGTGCCAGCAGCCTTAGGTCGGGTACCTCGGATACGCAGTATTTT
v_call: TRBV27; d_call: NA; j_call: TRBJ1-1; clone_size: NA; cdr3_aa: CASSFGTSNTEAFF; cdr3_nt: TGTGCCAGCAGTTTCGGGACATCGAACACTGAAGCTTTCTTT
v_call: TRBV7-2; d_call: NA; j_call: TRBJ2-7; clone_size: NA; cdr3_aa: CASSLGRGPSYEQYF; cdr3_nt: TGTGCCAGCAGCTTAGGGCGGGGTCCCTCCTACGAGCAGTACTTC
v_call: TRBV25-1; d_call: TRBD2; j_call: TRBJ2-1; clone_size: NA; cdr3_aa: CASSRSGTYNEQFF; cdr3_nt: TGTGCCAGCAGCCGTAGCGGGACTTACAATGAGCAGTTCTTC
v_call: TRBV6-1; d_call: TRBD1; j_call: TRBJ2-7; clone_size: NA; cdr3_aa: CASSELGGQGAYEQYF; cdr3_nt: TGTGCCAGCAGTGAACTTGGGGGACAGGGGGCCTACGAGCAGTACTTC
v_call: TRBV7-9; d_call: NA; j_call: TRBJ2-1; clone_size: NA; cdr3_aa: CASSSNLSPNEQFF; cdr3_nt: TGTGCCAGCAGCTCGAACTTATCCCCCAATGAGCAGTTCTTC
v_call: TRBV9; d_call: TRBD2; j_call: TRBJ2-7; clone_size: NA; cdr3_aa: CASSVVDSGGAEQYF; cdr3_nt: TGTGCCAGCAGCGTAGTCGATAGCGGGGGCGCCGAGCAGTACTTC
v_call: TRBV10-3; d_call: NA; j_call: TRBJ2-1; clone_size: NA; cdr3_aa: CAISESGGGNNEQFF; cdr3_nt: TGTGCCATCAGTGAGTCAGGGGGGGGTAACAATGAGCAGTTCTTC
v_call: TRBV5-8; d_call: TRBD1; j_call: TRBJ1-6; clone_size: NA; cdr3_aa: CASSLEGRGGSPLHF; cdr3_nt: TGTGCCAGCAGCTTGGAAGGCAGGGGGGGTTCACCCCTCCACTTT
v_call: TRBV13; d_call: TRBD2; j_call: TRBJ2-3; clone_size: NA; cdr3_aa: CASSRLAGTSTDTQYF; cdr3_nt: TGTGCCAGCAGCCGACTAGCGGGAACTAGCACAGATACGCAGTATTTT
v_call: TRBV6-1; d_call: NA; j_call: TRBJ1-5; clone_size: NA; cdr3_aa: CASSEAGQGGRPQHF; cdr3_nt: TGTGCCAGCAGTGAAGCGGGACAAGGAGGTCGGCCCCAGCATTTT
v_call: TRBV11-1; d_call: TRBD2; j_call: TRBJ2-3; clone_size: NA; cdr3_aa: CASSLGIAGGPDTQYF; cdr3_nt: TGTGCCAGCAGCTTAGGAATAGCGGGAGGGCCAGATACGCAGTATTTT
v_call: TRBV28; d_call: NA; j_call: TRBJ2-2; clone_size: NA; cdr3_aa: CASSLGTSQAGELFF; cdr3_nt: TGTGCCAGCAGTCTAGGGACTTCTCAGGCCGGGGAGCTGTTTTTT
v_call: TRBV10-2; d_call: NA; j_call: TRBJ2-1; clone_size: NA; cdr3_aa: CASGVGGVGNEQFF; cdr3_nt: TGCGCCAGCGGCGTTGGAGGGGTGGGAAATGAGCAGTTCTTC
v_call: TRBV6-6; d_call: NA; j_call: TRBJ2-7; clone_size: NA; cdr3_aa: CASSSGPGTNEQYF; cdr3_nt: TGTGCCAGCAGTTCCGGGCCGGGGACCAACGAGCAGTACTTC
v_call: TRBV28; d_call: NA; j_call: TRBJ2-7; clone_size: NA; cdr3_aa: CASSLGGGYEQYF; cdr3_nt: TGTGCCAGCAGTTTGGGGGGAGGTTACGAGCAGTACTTC
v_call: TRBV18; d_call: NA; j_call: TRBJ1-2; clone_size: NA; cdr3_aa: CASSPRTDYGYTF; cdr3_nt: TGTGCCAGCTCACCCAGGACGGACTATGGCTACACCTTC
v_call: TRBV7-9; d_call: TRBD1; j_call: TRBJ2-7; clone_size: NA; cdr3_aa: CASSGYRGSYEQYF; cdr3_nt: TGTGCCAGCAGTGGGTACAGGGGGAGCTACGAGCAGTACTTC
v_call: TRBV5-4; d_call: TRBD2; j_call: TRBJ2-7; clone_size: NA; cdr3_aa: CASSPHGTSASSYEQYF; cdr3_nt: TGTGCCAGCAGCCCGCACGGGACTAGCGCAAGCTCCTACGAGCAGTACTTC
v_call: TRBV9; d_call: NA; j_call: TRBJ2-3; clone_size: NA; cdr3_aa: CASSVGGTDTQYF; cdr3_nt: TGTGCCAGCAGCGTAGGCGGTACAGATACGCAGTATTTT
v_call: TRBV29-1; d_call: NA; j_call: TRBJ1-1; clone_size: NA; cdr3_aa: CSVYYTEAFF; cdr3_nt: TGCAGCGTTTATTACACTGAAGCTTTCTTT
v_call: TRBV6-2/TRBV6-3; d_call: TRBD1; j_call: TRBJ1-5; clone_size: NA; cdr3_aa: CASSLGQGSNQPQHF; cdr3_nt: TGTGCCAGCAGTTTAGGACAGGGTAGCAATCAGCCCCAGCATTTT
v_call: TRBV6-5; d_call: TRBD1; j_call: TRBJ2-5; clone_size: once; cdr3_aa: CASTMGQGVQTQYF; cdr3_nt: TGTGCCAGCACGATGGGACAGGGGGTTCAGACCCAGTACTTC